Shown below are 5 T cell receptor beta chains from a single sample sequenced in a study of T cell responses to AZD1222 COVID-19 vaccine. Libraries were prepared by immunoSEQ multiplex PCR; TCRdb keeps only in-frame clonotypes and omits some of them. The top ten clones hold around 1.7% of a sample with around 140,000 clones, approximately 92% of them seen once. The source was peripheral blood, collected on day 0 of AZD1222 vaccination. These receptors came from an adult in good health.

The CDR3 DNA reads as TGCGCCAGCTCGGACAGAGGGGATCTGAGCGAGCAGTACTTC. Protein: CASSDRGDLSEQYF. The genes are TRBV5-1 and TRBJ2-7; TRBD1 might be the D (6 bases). The V gene lost 7 bases and the J gene lost 6 bases, with 20 bases spanning the gap. There are 14 residues in the CDR3. The germline gives CDR1 SGHRS, CDR2 YFSETQ.

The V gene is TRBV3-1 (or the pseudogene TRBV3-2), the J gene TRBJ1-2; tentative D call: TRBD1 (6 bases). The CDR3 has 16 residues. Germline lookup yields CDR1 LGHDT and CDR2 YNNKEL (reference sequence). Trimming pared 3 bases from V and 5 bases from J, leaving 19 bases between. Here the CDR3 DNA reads TGTGCCAGCAGCCACCGAGACAGGCTATCGGATTATGGCTACACCTTC. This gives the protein CASSHRDRLSDYGYTF.

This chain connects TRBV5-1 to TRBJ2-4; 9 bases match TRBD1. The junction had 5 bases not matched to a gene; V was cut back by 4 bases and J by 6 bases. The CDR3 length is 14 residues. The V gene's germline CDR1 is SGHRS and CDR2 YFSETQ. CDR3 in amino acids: CASSPGQGGNIQYF. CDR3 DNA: TGCGCCAGCAGCCCGGGACAGGGAGGAAACATTCAGTACTTC.

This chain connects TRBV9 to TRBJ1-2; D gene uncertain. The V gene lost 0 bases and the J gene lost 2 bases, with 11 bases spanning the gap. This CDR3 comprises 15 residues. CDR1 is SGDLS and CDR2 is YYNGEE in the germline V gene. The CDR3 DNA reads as TGTGCCAGCAGCGTAGAGGGCACCATAAACTATGGCTACACCTTC. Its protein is CASSVEGTINYGYTF.

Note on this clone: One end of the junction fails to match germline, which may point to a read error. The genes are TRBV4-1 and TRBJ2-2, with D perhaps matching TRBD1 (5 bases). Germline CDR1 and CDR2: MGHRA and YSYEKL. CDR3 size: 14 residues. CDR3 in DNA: TGCGCCAGCAGACAAGGGGCGGAGACCGGGGAGCTGTTTTTT. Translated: CASRQGAETGELFF.